These 21 T cell receptor beta chains were sequenced from one sample in a study of cytomegalovirus exposure and HLA in healthy donors. The assay was immunoSEQ multiplex PCR, and TCRdb's table has in-frame clones only and misses some. Of about 130,000 clones listed, 85% to 90% were seen once; the top ten hold 1.1%. The sample comprised PBMCs. The receptors were sampled from a woman aged 18-29 years in good health and CMV-seronegative.

This clone was detected once. V is TRBV2 and J is TRBJ2-5; 11 bases align to TRBD2. Germline CDR1 and CDR2: SNHLY and FYNNEI. This CDR3 region has 14 residues. With 10 bases clipped from V and 2 bases from J, the junction kept 6 bases outside the gene matches. CDR3 sequence reads: CATTGTSGQETQYF. For the CDR3, the DNA is TGTGCCACGACCGGGACTAGCGGACAAGAGACCCAGTACTTC.

The gene calls are TRBV28 and TRBJ2-7; TRBD1 matches at 8 bases. The CDR3 has 17 amino acids. Germline values: CDR1 MDHEN, CDR2 SYDVKM. The J segment lost 2 bases and the V segment lost 2 bases, leaving 11 bases of the junction unmatched. The CDR3 spells CASSLAGQAIQTYEQYF. The CDR3 DNA is TGTGCCAGCAGTTTAGCGGGACAGGCGATTCAAACCTACGAGCAGTACTTC.

The CDR3 DNA reads TGTGCCAGCAGCTTAGTGGGACAGGGGTCCTACGAGCAGTACTTC. It is translated as CASSLVGQGSYEQYF. The chain has TRBV11-2 and TRBJ2-7, with 10 bases matching TRBD1. V shed 1 base, J shed 1 base, and the junction held 1 base outside the gene matches. Germline CDR1 and CDR2: SGHAT and FQNNGV. The CDR3 runs to 15 residues.

The table lists this clone with a count of one. The chain uses TRBV29-1 and TRBJ2-1; 9 bases fit TRBD1. V lost 7 bases and J lost 0; bases outside the gene matches: 1. In germline, CDR1 is SQVTM, CDR2 ANQGSEA. The CDR3 loop spans 13 amino acids. CDR3 amino acids: CSAGQGSYNEQFF. In nucleotides, the CDR3 is TGCAGCGCGGGACAGGGCTCCTACAATGAGCAGTTCTTC.

V gene TRBV28 combines with J gene TRBJ2-2, with 7 positions matching TRBD1. The CDR3 runs 14 residues. V lost 3 bases to trimming and J lost 6 bases; unmatched junction nucleotides: 4. Per germline, CDR1 MDHEN and CDR2 SYDVKM. CDR3 loop: CASSLTGNSGELFF. The CDR3 DNA is TGTGCCAGCAGTTTGACAGGGAATTCCGGGGAGCTGTTTTTT. Full variable domain (rest looked up from reference TRBV28 and TRBJ2-2): DVKVTQSSRYLVKRTGEKVFLECVQDMDHENMFWYRQDPGLGLRLIYFSYDVKMKEKGDIPEGYSVSREKKERFSLILESASTNQTSMYLCASSLTGNSGELFFGEGSRLTVL.

This clone was seen once. V usage is TRBV2 and J usage is TRBJ1-1; 8 bases map to TRBD1. The length of the CDR3 is 13 residues. Germline V lookup: CDR1 SNHLY, CDR2 FYNNEI. After removal of 8 bases from V and 13 bases from J, the junction contained 15 bases not matched to a gene. CDR3 loop: CASAIQSGTGLFF. Here the CDR3 DNA reads TGTGCCAGCGCGATTCAATCCGGGACAGGTCTTTTCTTT.

The V gene is TRBV9, the J gene TRBJ1-4, with 11 bases aligning to TRBD1. The junction had 7 bases not matched to a gene; V was cut back by 6 bases and J by 0 bases. The V gene's germline CDR1 is SGDLS and CDR2 YYNGEE. CDR3 length: 17 residues. In DNA form, the CDR3 reads TGTGCCAGCACCCCCGGGACAGGGGGTGCAACTAATGAAAAACTGTTTTTT. This encodes CASTPGTGGATNEKLFF. Together with reference TRBV9 and TRBJ1-4, the CDR3 gives the full variable domain: DSGVTQTPKHLITATGQRVTLRCSPRSGDLSVYWYQQSLDQGLQFLIQYYNGEERAKGNILERFSAQQFPDLHSELNLSSLELGDSALYFCASTPGTGGATNEKLFFGSGTQLSVL.

The chain carries TRBV28 and TRBJ1-2; D uncertain. The CDR3 contains 12 residues. Trimming shortened V by 10 bases and J by 4 bases, and 13 bases separated the two germline ends. Germline V gene lookup returns CDR1 MDHEN and CDR2 SYDVKM. The CDR3 DNA reads as TGTGCCACTAGCCAGTCTGGCTATGGCTACACCTTC. Amino acids: CATSQSGYGYTF.

The chain carries TRBV25-1 and TRBJ2-1, with D perhaps matching TRBD2 (6 bases). Germline CDR1 is MGHDK and CDR2 is SYGVNS. Trimming cost V 4 bases and J 5 bases, with 21 bases left between them. The CDR3 spans 17 residues. The CDR3 DNA sequence: TGTGCCAGCAGTGGGAGGTCGGGACTCCATAAAGACAATGAGCAGTTCTTC. The encoded protein is CASSGRSGLHKDNEQFF.

DNA of the CDR3: TGCGCCAGCAGCTTGGGGCAGGGTGGGGAGACCCAGTACTTC. Protein: CASSLGQGGETQYF. V gene TRBV5-1 combines with J gene TRBJ2-5; possible D gene TRBD1, 5 bases. The V and J ends lost 0 bases and 5 bases respectively, with 11 bases between them. In germline, CDR1 is SGHRS, CDR2 YFSETQ. The CDR3 spans 14 residues.

The rearrangement joins TRBV27 to TRBJ2-1; D perhaps matches TRBD1 (6 bases). V lost 4 bases, J lost 4 bases, and 14 bases lay in between. CDR1 is MNHEY, CDR2 SMNVEV, per germline (reference sequence). The CDR3 loop spans 15 amino acids. The CDR3 DNA follows: TGTGCCAGCAGTTCGGACGCCGGACAGTACAATGAGCAGTTCTTC. As protein: CASSSDAGQYNEQFF.

The CDR3 DNA follows: TGTGCCAGCAGTTACTCCTCGCTAGCGGAGAGGGGTGAGCAGTTCTTC. Protein sequence: CASSYSSLAERGEQFF. The J gene is TRBJ2-1, the V gene TRBV6-5; 7 bases match TRBD2. Germline V gives CDR1 MNHEY, CDR2 SVGAGI. V shed 0 bases, J shed 9 bases, and the junction held 11 bases outside the gene matches. The CDR3 spans 16 residues.

The V gene is TRBV27, the J gene TRBJ2-3, with TRBD2 matching 10 bases. The CDR3 consists of 17 residues. Germline V gene lookup returns CDR1 MNHEY and CDR2 SMNVEV (reference sequence). V was clipped by 4 bases and J by 1 base; unmatched bases: 8. This CDR3 reads CASSSLGLAVGTDTQYF. The CDR3 DNA reads TGTGCCAGCAGTTCGCTCGGACTAGCGGTAGGCACAGATACGCAGTATTTT.

The chain joins TRBV5-4 to TRBJ1-6, with TRBD1 identical over 7 bases. With 0 bases clipped from V and 6 bases from J, the junction kept 9 bases outside the gene matches. CDR3 size: 17 residues. Germline CDR1 SGHNT, CDR2 YYREEE (reference sequence). As DNA, the CDR3 is TGTGCCAGCAGCTTGGACTATATAGGACAGGCTAATTCACCCCTCCACTTT. Translated: CASSLDYIGQANSPLHF.

This sequence joins TRBV4-3 and TRBJ2-3; tentative D call: TRBD1 (6 bases). The germline V gene encodes CDR1 LGHNA and CDR2 YSLEER. This CDR3 region has 15 residues. V shed 1 base and J shed 3 bases, with 11 bases lying between them. CDR3 nucleotides: TGCGCCAGCAGCCAAGGACAGGTGATTACAGATACGCAGTATTTT. This gives the protein CASSQGQVITDTQYF.

The CDR3 is CASGPSWTSDHNEQFF. The DNA of the CDR3 is TGTGCTAGTGGTCCCAGTTGGACTAGCGATCACAATGAGCAGTTCTTC. This chain joins TRBV12-5 and TRBJ2-1, with 9 bases aligning to TRBD2. The V gene's germline CDR1 is LGHNT and CDR2 FRNRAP. Trimming cost V 5 bases and J 5 bases; bases outside gene matches: 10. CDR3 length: 16 residues.

The genes are TRBV15 and TRBJ1-4; D unclear. The germline V and J ends were trimmed by 9 bases and 1 base, with 9 bases remaining between them. This CDR3 has 13 residues. The germline V gene encodes CDR1 LNHNV and CDR2 YYDKDF (reference sequence). The CDR3 coding sequence is TGTGCCACTCAGGAGGGAACTAATGAAAAACTGTTTTTT. It encodes CATQEGTNEKLFF.

This chain joins TRBV29-1 and TRBJ1-4; possibly TRBD1 for D (6 bases). Germline CDR1 is SQVTM and CDR2 is ANQGSEA. V was cut by 1 base and J by 4 bases, with 10 bases left in between. This CDR3 contains 14 residues. CDR3 in DNA: TGCAGCGTTGAAGGGACAGTGGGTAATGAAAAACTGTTTTTT. This sequence encodes CSVEGTVGNEKLFF. Filled out from reference TRBV29-1 and TRBJ1-4, the complete variable domain reads SAVISQKPSRDICQRGTSLTIQCQVDSQVTMMFWYRQQPGQSLTLIATANQGSEATYESGFVIDKFPISRPNLTFSTLTVSNMSPEDSSIYLCSVEGTVGNEKLFFGSGTQLSVL.

This clone was detected once. The chain's CDR3 is CASRLAWQGTVPHNYGYTF. Here the CDR3 DNA reads TGTGCAAGTCGCTTAGCGTGGCAGGGAACGGTTCCTCACAACTATGGCTACACCTTC. The chain joins TRBV12-2 to TRBJ1-2; the table's D call TRBD1 went unverified against the DNA. TRBV12-2 is a documented pseudogene. The length of the CDR3 is 19 residues.

This chain connects TRBV18 to TRBJ1-6; D gene ambiguous. The CDR3 is made up of 13 amino acids. Germline lookup yields CDR1 KGHSH and CDR2 LQKENI. V lost 2 bases, J lost 10 bases, and 9 bases lay in between. This CDR3 is CASSPEQNSPLHF. The CDR3 nucleotides are TGTGCCAGCTCACCAGAACAGAACTCACCCCTCCACTTT.

The chain uses TRBV6-1 and TRBJ1-5, with D perhaps TRBD1 (6 bases). Trimming took 7 bases from V and 0 from J, leaving 13 bases between them. Germline V CDR1 and CDR2: MNHNS, SASEGT. The CDR3 contains 15 residues. CDR3 bases: TGTGCCAGCAATGTACCGGACAGTAGCAATCAGCCCCAGCATTTT. Its translation is CASNVPDSSNQPQHF.